This TCR beta chain was observed in a study of post-analysis software for immune sequencing data. Notes on the study in general: Normalized Chao1 diversity in multiple sclerosis patients fell significantly below that of controls. Among a few TRBV segments more frequent in patients than controls were TRBV5-6, TRBV5-1 and TRBV20-1.

TCR beta cDNA libraries included unique molecular identifiers. The source material, roughly 0.9 to 10 million T cells, gave rise to 500,000 or so cDNA molecules. TCRdb passed the PCR reads through MiXCR, listing each CDR3 protein once. This sample has about 200,000 distinct CDR3 sequences; 29% occur once, and the top ten carry roughly 3.4%. The CDR3 covers 16 residues. V trimming: 5 bases; J trimming: 5 bases; junction bases outside the gene matches: 14. The V gene's germline CDR1 is MDHEN and CDR2 SYDVKM. As regards this clonotype: Antigen: not known.

The chain joins TRBV28 to TRBJ2-5; TRBD1 matches at 7 bases. The sample taken for sequencing was blood. This TCR came from a girl aged 2-17 years with multiple sclerosis. The CDR3 sequence is CASSANRGVGPETQYF. CDR3 DNA sequence: TGTGCCAGCAGTGCGAACAGGGGTGTCGGCCCGGAGACCCAGTACTTC.